The next 3 T cell receptor beta chains were all read from a single sample in a study of naive and memory T cell subsets. For these receptors, no antigen is known. Two oligonucleotides, mixed equimolar, formed the beta constant-region primer covering TRBC1 and TRBC2. Ligated cDNA was amplified by four rounds of PCR with nested alpha and beta constant-region primers and SP2. TCRdb re-called the UMI-ligation and nested PCR reads through MiXCR, storing one row per CDR3 protein. The sample includes around 160,000 distinct CDR3 sequences, over 20% of them seen just once. General observations from the study: Naive repertoires, especially CD8, held a few larger clonotypes, possibly memory cells re-expressing CD45RA.

Sequenced input: naive CD4+ T cells from blood. The receptors shown here come from a human donor in good health.

This chain links TRBV28 with TRBJ1-4; no clear D gene. Germline V gene lookup returns CDR1 MDHEN and CDR2 SYDVKM. The CDR3 length is 14 residues. The V end lost 2 bases, the J end lost 3 bases, and 7 bases lay between the germline ends. As DNA, the CDR3 is TGTGCCAGCAGTTTAAAGGTTGCTAATGAAAAACTGTTTTTT. It codes for CASSLKVANEKLFF.

This clonotype was detected only a few times. This sequence joins TRBV19 and TRBJ2-5; D might be TRBD1 or TRBD2, each matching 5 bases. The CDR3 has 17 amino acids. V was trimmed by 1 base and J by 4 bases, leaving 19 bases between them. Germline CDR1 is LNHDA and CDR2 is SQIVND (reference sequence). The DNA of the CDR3 is TGTGCCAGTAGTATAGTCGGGTCCGGGGCCTTGGGAGAGACCCAGTACTTC. It codes for CASSIVGSGALGETQYF. Drawing the rest from reference TRBV19 and TRBJ2-5, the complete variable domain is DGGITQSPKYLFRKEGQNVTLSCEQNLNHDAMYWYRQDPGQGLRLIYYSQIVNDFQKGDIAEGYSVSREKKESFPLTVTSAQKNPTAFYLCASSIVGSGALGETQYFGPGTRLLVL.

The chain employs TRBV15 and TRBJ2-1; 10 bases line up with TRBD1. The CDR3 is 15 residues long. The V gene end was trimmed by 5 bases and the J gene end by 4 bases; junction bases not matched to a gene: 5. CDR1 and CDR2 (germline): LNHNV, YYDKDF (reference sequence). CDR3 DNA sequence: TGTGCCACCAGCGAGGACAGGGGGTTATACAATGAGCAGTTCTTC. Translation: CATSEDRGLYNEQFF.